This T cell receptor (beta chain) was documented in a study of shared clonotypes between healthy human individuals. Each subset's genomic DNA was split evenly across several immunoSEQ plates. Clones were read by immunoSEQ multiplex PCR, and TCRdb kept only the in-frame ones, dropping some. The sample holds about 470,000 clones; roughly 80% are singletons and the top ten take 13%. This clone was detected a few times. The sequenced sample was PBMCs. The sequence came from a woman aged 40 to 50 in good health. Some clones in this sample may be carry-over from other donors' samples.

The CDR3 region is CASSLESQGASGYTF. The CDR3 region has the DNA TGCGCCAGCAGCTTGGAATCGCAGGGGGCGAGTGGCTACACCTTC. The genes are TRBV5-1 and TRBJ1-2; 8 nucleotides line up with TRBD1. Looked up from germline, CDR1 is SGHRS and CDR2 is YFSETQ. The CDR3 is 15 residues long. The V and J ends lost 0 bases and 7 bases, in that order; junction bases with no gene match: 8.